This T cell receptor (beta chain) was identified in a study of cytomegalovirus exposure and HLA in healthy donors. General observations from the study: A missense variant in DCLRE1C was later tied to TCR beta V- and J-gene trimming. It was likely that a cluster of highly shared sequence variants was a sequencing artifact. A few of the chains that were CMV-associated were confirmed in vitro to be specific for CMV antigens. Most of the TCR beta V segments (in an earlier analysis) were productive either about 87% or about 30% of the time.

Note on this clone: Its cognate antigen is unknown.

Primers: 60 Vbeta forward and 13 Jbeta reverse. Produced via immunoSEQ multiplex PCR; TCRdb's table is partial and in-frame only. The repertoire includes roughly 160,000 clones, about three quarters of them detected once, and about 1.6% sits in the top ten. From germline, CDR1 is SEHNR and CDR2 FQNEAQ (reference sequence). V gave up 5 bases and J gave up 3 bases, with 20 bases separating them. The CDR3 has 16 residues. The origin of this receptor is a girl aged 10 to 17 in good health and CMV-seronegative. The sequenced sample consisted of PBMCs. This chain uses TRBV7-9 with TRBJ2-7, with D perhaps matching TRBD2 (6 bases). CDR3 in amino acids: CASSPTGTSSVYEQYF. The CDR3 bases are TGTGCCAGCAGCCCGACCGGGACGTCTAGCGTCTACGAGCAGTACTTC.